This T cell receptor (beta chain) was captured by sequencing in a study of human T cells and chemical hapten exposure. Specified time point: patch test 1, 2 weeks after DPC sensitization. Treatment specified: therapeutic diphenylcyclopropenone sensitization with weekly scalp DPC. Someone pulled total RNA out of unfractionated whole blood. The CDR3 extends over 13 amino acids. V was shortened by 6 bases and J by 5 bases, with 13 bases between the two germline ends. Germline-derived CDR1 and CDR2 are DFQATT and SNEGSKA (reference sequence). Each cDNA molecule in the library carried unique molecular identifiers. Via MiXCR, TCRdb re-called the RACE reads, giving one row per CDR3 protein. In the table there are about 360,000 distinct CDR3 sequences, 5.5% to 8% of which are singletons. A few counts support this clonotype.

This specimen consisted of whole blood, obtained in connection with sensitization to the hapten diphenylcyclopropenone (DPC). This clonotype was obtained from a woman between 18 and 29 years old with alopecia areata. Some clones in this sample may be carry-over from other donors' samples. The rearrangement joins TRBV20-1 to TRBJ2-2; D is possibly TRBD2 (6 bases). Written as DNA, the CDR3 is TGCAGTGCCCCGGTCGGGGGTACCGGGGAGCTGTTTTTT. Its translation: CSAPVGGTGELFF.